Shown below are 28 T cell receptor beta chains from a single sample sequenced in a study of PD-L1 blockade in urothelial cancer. The data were produced by immunoSEQ multiplex PCR, yet TCRdb's version contains in-frame clones alone and is incomplete. The sample gives about 690 clones, 40% of which show up once; 16% is in the top ten. The specimen was tumor tissue, collected before atezolizumab (anti-PD-L1) treatment. The source is an elderly woman with urothelial cancer.

V and J are TRBV29-1 and TRBJ2-1, with D possibly being TRBD1 or TRBD2 (5 bases each). Germline CDR1 SQVTM, CDR2 ANQGSEA. The CDR3 sequence is 15 residues long. Between the trimmed V and J ends, which lost 3 bases and 0 bases, there was a span of 12 bases. This chain's CDR3 is CSVEWGLSSYNEQFF. CDR3 DNA: TGCAGCGTTGAGTGGGGGTTAAGCTCCTACAATGAGCAGTTCTTC.

This chain links TRBV28 with TRBJ1-1; TRBD1 agrees at 7 bases. Germline V gives CDR1 MDHEN, CDR2 SYDVKM. The CDR3 extends over 15 amino acids. Germline trimming cut 7 bases from V and 4 bases from J; bases unmatched to any gene: 12. CDR3 in DNA: TGTGCCAGCACTGTCCGACAGGGACGGAGCACTGAAGCTTTCTTT. Amino acids: CASTVRQGRSTEAFF.

The rearrangement links TRBV28 to TRBJ1-4; 11 nucleotides align to TRBD1. The CDR3 runs to 14 residues. Germline CDR1 and CDR2: MDHEN and SYDVKM. V shed 8 bases and J 14 bases; nucleotides not matched to a gene: 13. The CDR3 DNA is TGTGCCAGCGGCCCCGGGACAGGGGGATCCTTTCTGTTTTTT. Translated: CASGPGTGGSFLFF.

The chain combines TRBV29-1 with TRBJ2-7; TRBD2 matches at 11 bases. CDR1 SQVTM and CDR2 ANQGSEA come from the germline V gene. The CDR3 length is 12 residues. J was trimmed by 4 bases and V by 8 bases; bases with no gene match: 4. The CDR3 DNA is TGCAGCATAACTAGCGGGAGATACGAGCAGTACTTC. Translating it yields CSITSGRYEQYF.

The V call is TRBV19, the J call TRBJ2-3, with D possibly matching TRBD1 (5 bases). The CDR3 spans 13 residues. Germline lookup yields CDR1 LNHDA and CDR2 SQIVND (reference sequence). The germline V and J ends were trimmed by 6 bases and 5 bases, with 12 bases remaining between them. The CDR3, as DNA: TGTGCCAGTAGATCACAGGAATTAGATACGCAGTATTTT. It codes for CASRSQELDTQYF.

The chain couples TRBV19 to TRBJ1-5, with D possibly matching TRBD1 (6 bases). The CDR3 extends over 16 amino acids. Germline V gives CDR1 LNHDA, CDR2 SQIVND (reference sequence). Trimming took off 8 bases at V and 2 bases at J, with 19 bases between the two ends. CDR3 sequence (DNA): TGTGCCAGTGGGGGGACCGTCCCAGGGGGCAATCAGCCCCAGCATTTT. This encodes CASGGTVPGGNQPQHF.

V gene TRBV14 combines with J gene TRBJ2-2, with TRBD2 as a possible D gene (6 bases). This CDR3 is built from 16 residues. Germline-derived CDR1 and CDR2 are SGHDN and FVKESK. V shed 1 base and J shed 0 bases, with 9 bases lying between them. DNA of the CDR3: TGTGCCAGCAGCCAAGGATGGGGGGCGAACACCGGGGAGCTGTTTTTT. It is translated as CASSQGWGANTGELFF.

V gene TRBV18 combines with J gene TRBJ1-4, with a possible D match to TRBD1 (5 bases). The germline V and J ends were trimmed by 2 bases and 10 bases, with 11 bases remaining between them. CDR1 is KGHSH, CDR2 LQKENI, per germline. The CDR3 extends over 13 amino acids. Here the CDR3 reads CASSPSQGGKLFF. CDR3 coding DNA: TGTGCCAGCTCACCAAGTCAGGGCGGAAAACTGTTTTTT.

This clone showed up just once. V usage is TRBV12-5 and J usage is TRBJ2-1, with TRBD2 matching over 9 bases. Germline loops: CDR1 LGHNT, CDR2 FRNRAP. CDR3 length: 12 residues. The CDR3 nucleotides read TGTAGTAGCGGGAGCGTCTACAATGAGCAGTTCTTC. Protein sequence: CSSGSVYNEQFF.

This chain joins TRBV19 and TRBJ1-1; TRBD1 is a possible D gene (6 bases). V gave up 8 bases and J gave up 5 bases, with 9 bases separating them. CDR1 is LNHDA and CDR2 is SQIVND in the germline V gene (reference sequence). The CDR3 loop spans 11 amino acids. CDR3 sequence (DNA): TGTGCCAGTGGGCAGGGGACTGAAGCTTTCTTT. Its translation: CASGQGTEAFF.

This clone was detected only a few times. The chain couples TRBV7-7 to TRBJ2-1, with TRBD1 as a possible D gene (5 bases). CDR1 and CDR2 (germline): SSHAT, FNYEAQ (reference sequence). The CDR3 spans 15 residues. Trimming left V 2 bases short and J 6 bases short, with 14 bases between. The CDR3 region has the DNA TGTGCCAGCAGCTTACAGGGTTCGAACGTCAATGAGCAGTTCTTC. This encodes CASSLQGSNVNEQFF.

CDR3 DNA sequence: TGTGCCAGCTCACCAACCAACGGGCAGAAAGCTTTCTTT. This encodes CASSPTNGQKAFF. This chain connects TRBV18 to TRBJ1-1; D is undetermined. CDR3 length: 13 residues. Trimming stripped 2 bases from V and 9 bases from J, with 13 bases between. Germline CDR1 KGHSH, CDR2 LQKENI. Based on the CDR3 plus reference TRBV18 and TRBJ1-1, the full variable domain is NAGVMQNPRHLVRRRGQEARLRCSPMKGHSHVYWYRQLPEEGLKFMVYLQKENIIDESGMPKERFSAEFPKEGPSILRIQQVVRGDSAAYFCASSPTNGQKAFFGQGTRLTVV.

The chain links TRBV19 to TRBJ2-7, with 7 nucleotides matching TRBD1. The CDR3 length is 14 residues. CDR1 and CDR2 (germline): LNHDA, SQIVND (reference sequence). The trim removed 9 bases at V and 0 bases at J, leaving 8 bases unmatched. The CDR3 DNA follows: TGTGCCAGCTCCAGGGGGATTAACTCCTACGAGCAGTACTTC. The encoded protein is CASSRGINSYEQYF.

This clone has more than one count but fewer than ten. The genes are TRBV18 and TRBJ2-7, with 8 bases fitting TRBD2. This CDR3 contains 19 residues. Germline values: CDR1 KGHSH, CDR2 LQKENI. With 2 bases clipped from V and 3 bases from J, the junction kept 18 bases outside the gene matches. CDR3 nucleotides: TGTGCCAGCTCACCATTACAGGGCCTGACTAGCGAGAGAGGCTACGAGCAGTACTTC. This gives the protein CASSPLQGLTSERGYEQYF.

This clone was observed a few times. Different DNA sequences within this sample yield the same CDR3. This rearrangement joins TRBV9 to TRBJ1-4, with D possibly matching TRBD1 (5 bases). Germline V CDR1 and CDR2: SGDLS, YYNGEE. The germline V and J ends were trimmed by 0 bases and 10 bases, with 10 bases remaining between them. CDR3 length equals 13 residues. For the CDR3, the DNA is TGTGCCAGCAGCGTAGAGGGGTCGGGAAAACTGTTTTTT. Its translation: CASSVEGSGKLFF.

By sample fraction, this clone is medium-sized. The CDR3 loop reads CASSPAPLGGAGELFF. The DNA for the CDR3 is TGTGCCAGCAGCCCAGCCCCCCTCGGCGGAGCCGGGGAGCTGTTTTTT. This sequence joins TRBV11-3 and TRBJ2-2; D gene unclear. Germline loops: CDR1 SGHNT, CDR2 YENEEA. This CDR3 is 16 amino acids long. Trimming removed 5 bases at V and 6 bases at J, with 19 bases between. Together with reference TRBV11-3 and TRBJ2-2, the CDR3 gives the full variable domain: EAGVVQSPRYKIIEKKQPVAFWCNPISGHNTLYWYLQNLGQGPELLIRYENEEAVDDSQLPKDRFSAERLKGVDSTLKIQPAELGDSAVYLCASSPAPLGGAGELFFGEGSRLTVL.

The rearrangement joins TRBV5-1 to TRBJ1-2; D perhaps matches TRBD1 (5 bases). V gave up 5 bases and J gave up 2 bases, with 13 bases separating them. The CDR3 is made up of 14 amino acids. Looked up from germline, CDR1 is SGHRS and CDR2 is YFSETQ. CDR3 amino acids: CASRIGTANYGYTF. CDR3 nucleotide sequence: TGCGCCAGCAGAATCGGGACGGCAAACTATGGCTACACCTTC.

Here the CDR3 reads CASSQSRGSEAFF. The DNA of the CDR3 is TGTGCCAGCAGCCAATCTCGTGGTTCTGAAGCTTTCTTT. J is TRBJ1-1 and V is TRBV16; D is undetermined. The V end was cut by 0 bases, the J end by 6 bases, with 8 bases between. There are 13 residues in the CDR3. Germline CDR1 is KGHSY and CDR2 is FQNENV.

This clone was seen only a few times. CDR3 in amino acids: CASSATGTSALYNEQFF. CDR3 DNA sequence: TGTGCCAGCAGTGCCACCGGGACTAGCGCATTATACAATGAGCAGTTCTTC. The chain couples TRBV6-8 to TRBJ2-1, with 10 positions matching TRBD2. CDR3 length equals 17 residues. The germline gives CDR1 MNHGY, CDR2 SAAAGT. Unmatched junction bases numbered 11, after V lost 5 bases and J lost 4 bases.

By share, this clone counts as medium-sized. This chain joins TRBV11-3 and TRBJ1-2; a weak D match, TRBD1 (6 bases). Germline V gives CDR1 SGHNT, CDR2 YENEEA. The CDR3 length is 14 residues. V was pared by 2 bases and J by 8 bases, with 15 bases between. This CDR3 is CASSLYRDKWGYTF. The CDR3, as DNA: TGTGCCAGCAGCTTATATAGGGACAAGTGGGGCTACACCTTC.

This clone was seen more than once but under ten times. V gene TRBV29-1 combines with J gene TRBJ1-1; TRBD1 might be the D (6 bases). The CDR3 runs to 15 residues. Germline-derived CDR1 and CDR2 are SQVTM and ANQGSEA. V lost 6 bases and J lost 2, with 19 bases in between. CDR3 nucleotides: TGCAGCGTGGGGGGCCAACGAAGCCTTAACACTGAAGCTTTCTTT. Its translation: CSVGGQRSLNTEAFF. The full variable domain, with the rest looked up from reference TRBV29-1 and TRBJ1-1, is SAVISQKPSRDICQRGTSLTIQCQVDSQVTMMFWYRQQPGQSLTLIATANQGSEATYESGFVIDKFPISRPNLTFSTLTVSNMSPEDSSIYLCSVGGQRSLNTEAFFGQGTRLTVV.

This clone was counted a single time. This sequence joins TRBV19 and TRBJ2-1, with D hard to call. CDR3 length equals 12 residues. The germline V and J ends were trimmed by 3 bases and 10 bases, with 10 bases remaining between them. In germline, CDR1 is LNHDA, CDR2 SQIVND (reference sequence). The CDR3 spells CASSMVISEQFF. The CDR3, as DNA: TGTGCCAGTAGTATGGTCATATCGGAGCAGTTCTTC.

Only a few counts were recorded for this clone. The rearrangement uses TRBV6-8 and TRBJ2-7; the D gene is possibly TRBD2 (5 bases). In germline, CDR1 is MNHGY, CDR2 SAAAGT. The CDR3 is 12 amino acids. With 4 bases removed from V and 8 bases from J, the gap between germline ends came to 12 bases. CDR3 bases: TGTGCCAGCAGTTCCACCCCGGGGAAGCAGTACTTC. Translated, it gives CASSSTPGKQYF.

This clone was counted between two and nine times. The V and J genes are TRBV28 and TRBJ2-1, with D perhaps given as TRBD1 or TRBD2 (5 bases each). Deletions cut 3 bases from V and 3 bases from J, with 18 bases between. This CDR3 is 17 amino acids long. CDR1 is MDHEN and CDR2 is SYDVKM in the germline V gene. The CDR3 is CASSLSPGTLSYNEQFF. CDR3 DNA sequence: TGTGCCAGCAGTTTGAGCCCCGGGACCTTAAGCTACAATGAGCAGTTCTTC.

This clone was observed a handful of times. The rearrangement joins TRBV28 to TRBJ1-4, with a weak D call TRBD1 (5 bases). CDR3 size: 15 residues. Trimming shortened V by 2 bases and J by 6 bases, and 13 bases separated the two germline ends. Germline V lookup: CDR1 MDHEN, CDR2 SYDVKM. The CDR3 loop is CASSLKGRNDEKLFF. The CDR3, as DNA: TGTGCCAGCAGTTTAAAGGGGCGCAACGATGAAAAACTGTTTTTT.

This clone was counted between two and nine times. The DNA of the CDR3 is TGTGCCAGCAGTGAAGGGGAGGGAATTACCGAAAAACTGTTTTTT. Translation gives CASSEGEGITEKLFF. The chain uses TRBV6-1 and TRBJ1-4; D unclear. CDR1 and CDR2 from the germline V gene are MNHNS and SASEGT. Trimming stripped 1 base from V and 8 bases from J, with 14 bases between. This CDR3 has 15 residues.

V usage is TRBV28 and J usage is TRBJ1-4; D is unclear. Germline loops: CDR1 MDHEN, CDR2 SYDVKM. The CDR3 covers 16 residues. Trimming pared 3 bases from V and 7 bases from J, leaving 18 bases between. CDR3 coding DNA: TGTGCCAGCAGTTTGAACGGAGCCACCCTATTTGAAAAACTGTTTTTT. It codes for CASSLNGATLFEKLFF.

The chain combines TRBV19 with TRBJ1-2, with a possible D match to TRBD1 (5 bases). Germline values: CDR1 LNHDA, CDR2 SQIVND (reference sequence). With 5 bases removed from V and 8 bases from J, the gap between germline ends came to 27 bases. The CDR3 has 17 residues. CDR3 in amino acids: CASSPLVSAGRSSGYTF. CDR3 bases: TGTGCCAGTAGTCCGCTTGTTTCGGCAGGGAGGTCCAGCGGCTACACCTTC.